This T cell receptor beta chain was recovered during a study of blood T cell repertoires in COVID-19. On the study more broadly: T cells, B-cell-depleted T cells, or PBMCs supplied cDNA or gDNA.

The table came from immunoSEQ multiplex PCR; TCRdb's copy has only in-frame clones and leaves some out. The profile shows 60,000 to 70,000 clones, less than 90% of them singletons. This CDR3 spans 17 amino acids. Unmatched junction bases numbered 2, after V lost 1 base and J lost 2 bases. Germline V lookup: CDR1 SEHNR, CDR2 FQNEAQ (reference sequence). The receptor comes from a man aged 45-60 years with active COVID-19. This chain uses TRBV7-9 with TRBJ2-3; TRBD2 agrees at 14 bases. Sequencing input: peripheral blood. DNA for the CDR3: TGTGCCAGCAGCTTAGGGACTAGCGGGAGGAACACAGATACGCAGTATTTT. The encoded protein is CASSLGTSGRNTDTQYF.